The 11 T cell receptor beta chains presented below share a single source sample, sequenced in a study of CD8 T cells in Susac syndrome. It was with random hexamers that roughly 0.45 to 1 ug RNA was reverse transcribed. TCRdb redid the calling of the immunoSEQ multiplex PCR reads with MiXCR, one entry per CDR3 protein. The repertoire consists of 150,000 to 160,000 distinct CDR3 sequences, with about 94% occurring once and the leading ten covering just over 0.2%. The sample comprised CD8+ T cells from PBMCs. These receptors all come from a human donor with multiple sclerosis.

The rearrangement joins TRBV13 to TRBJ1-2; 8 positions match TRBD1. Germline V gene data show CDR1 as PRHDT and CDR2 as FYEKMQ (reference sequence). The V gene end was trimmed by 0 bases and the J gene end by 2 bases; junction bases not matched to a gene: 11. This CDR3 spans 18 amino acids. CDR3 in amino acids: CASSLGLGQGGRNYGYTF. The CDR3 DNA reads as TGTGCCAGCAGCTTAGGCCTAGGACAGGGAGGCCGGAACTATGGCTACACCTTC. The whole variable domain, remainder taken from reference TRBV13 and TRBJ1-2, is AAGVIQSPRHLIKEKRETATLKCYPIPRHDTVYWYQQGPGQDPQFLISFYEKMQSDKGSIPDRFSAQQFSDYHSELNMSSLELGDSALYFCASSLGLGQGGRNYGYTFGSGTRLTVV.

The CDR3 loop reads CASSPGQYEQYF. CDR3 in DNA: TGCGCCAGCAGCCCGGGACAGTACGAGCAGTACTTC. The rearrangement uses TRBV5-1 and TRBJ2-7; 7 bases are a match to TRBD1. This CDR3 has 12 residues. Germline values: CDR1 SGHRS, CDR2 YFSETQ. J gave up 4 bases and V 4 bases, and 2 bases lay outside the gene matches. Supplemented by reference TRBV5-1 and TRBJ2-7, the full variable domain reads KAGVTQTPRYLIKTRGQQVTLSCSPISGHRSVSWYQQTPGQGLQFLFEYFSETQRNKGNFPGRFSGRQFSNSRSEMNVSTLELGDSALYLCASSPGQYEQYFGPGTRLTVT.

The J gene is TRBJ2-7, the V gene TRBV7-6, with D tentatively TRBD1 (6 bases). The germline gives CDR1 SGHVS, CDR2 FNYEAQ. The CDR3 runs 14 residues. Trimming took off 5 bases at V and 1 base at J, with 12 bases between the two ends. The CDR3 spells CASSPAGTSYEQYF. As DNA, the CDR3 is TGTGCCAGCAGCCCTGCCGGGACATCCTACGAGCAGTACTTC.

V is TRBV7-9 and J is TRBJ2-7; 8 nucleotides line up with TRBD2. In germline, CDR1 is SEHNR, CDR2 FQNEAQ (reference sequence). Trimming removed 1 base from V and 4 bases from J; junction bases left unmatched: 6. This CDR3 is 15 amino acids long. The CDR3 spells CASSLDETSDYEQYF. The DNA of the CDR3 is TGTGCCAGCAGCTTAGACGAGACTAGCGATTACGAGCAGTACTTC.

The chain joins TRBV20-1 to TRBJ2-1; D possibly corresponds to TRBD1 (6 bases). Germline V gene lookup returns CDR1 DFQATT and CDR2 SNEGSKA (reference sequence). The CDR3 extends over 16 amino acids. V shed 0 bases and J shed 0 bases, with 12 bases lying between them. CDR3 DNA: TGCAGTGCTAGAGATCTTAGGGGGAGCTCCTACAATGAGCAGTTCTTC. Encoded protein: CSARDLRGSSYNEQFF.

This clonotype was counted once. The genes are TRBV15 and TRBJ2-1; 11 bases are a match to TRBD2. Germline CDR1 LNHNV, CDR2 YYDKDF (reference sequence). J lost 9 bases, V lost 8 bases, and 9 bases had no gene match. The CDR3 totals 14 residues. CDR3 residues: CATGIAGGPGEQFF. The CDR3 nucleotides read TGTGCCACCGGAATAGCGGGGGGGCCTGGTGAGCAGTTCTTC.

This chain links TRBV20-1 with TRBJ2-1; the D call may be TRBD1 or TRBD2 (5 bases each). Germline V lookup: CDR1 DFQATT, CDR2 SNEGSKA (reference sequence). The V gene lost 7 bases and the J gene lost 0 bases, with 10 bases spanning the gap. The CDR3 runs to 13 residues. This CDR3 reads CSVGPSSYNEQFF. In DNA form, the CDR3 reads TGCAGTGTGGGACCAAGCTCCTACAATGAGCAGTTCTTC.

This chain links TRBV6-5 with TRBJ2-7; 9 bases line up with TRBD1. Germline V gene sequence: CDR1 MNHEY, CDR2 SVGAGI. The CDR3 covers 16 residues. The ends lost 0 bases at V and 5 bases at J; junction bases unmatched: 8. The DNA of the CDR3 is TGTGCCAGCAGTTACTCACCCGGGACAGGGTGGGACGAGCAGTACTTC. Translated, it gives CASSYSPGTGWDEQYF.

The genes are TRBV29-1 and TRBJ2-7; D may match TRBD1 or TRBD2 (5 bases each). This CDR3 contains 13 residues. V was shortened by 5 bases and J by 2 bases, with 13 bases between the two germline ends. Germline V gene sequence: CDR1 SQVTM, CDR2 ANQGSEA. CDR3 DNA: TGCAGCGTTTTTGGGACCGGGCCCTACGAGCAGTACTTC. Residues: CSVFGTGPYEQYF.

The chain joins TRBV5-6 to TRBJ2-2; D remains unclear. This CDR3 is built from 13 residues. The V gene's germline CDR1 is SGHDT and CDR2 YYEEEE. The ends were cut back, 9 bases at V and 5 bases at J, with 14 bases in the middle. CDR3 amino acids: CAIPGRWTGELFF. The DNA of the CDR3 is TGTGCCATCCCGGGCCGATGGACCGGGGAGCTGTTTTTT.

J is TRBJ2-7 and V is TRBV30; 8 bases map to TRBD1. There are 13 residues in the CDR3. V was pared by 5 bases and J by 3 bases, with 6 bases of the junction left unmatched. CDR1 is GTSNPN, CDR2 SVGIG, per germline (reference sequence). The CDR3 protein is CAWDPGQVYEQYF. As DNA, the CDR3 is TGTGCCTGGGACCCGGGACAGGTCTACGAGCAGTACTTC.